These 26 T cell receptor beta chains were sequenced from one sample in a study of T cell repertoires in cytomegalovirus infection. A single record per CDR3 protein comes from TCRdb applying MiXCR to the reads. Of some 700,000 distinct CDR3 sequences listed, less than 40% are singletons. The specimen was PBMCs. Receptors were obtained from a human donor in good health (CMV status not recorded). Some clones in this sample may be carry-over from other donors' samples.

The CDR3 sequence is CASSPQYGQWPDQPQHF. The CDR3 DNA reads TGTGCCAGTAGTCCGCAGTATGGACAGTGGCCCGATCAGCCCCAGCATTTT. The J gene is TRBJ1-5, the V gene TRBV19, with TRBD1 as a possible D gene (6 bases). Germline-derived CDR1 and CDR2 are LNHDA and SQIVND (reference sequence). V lost 5 bases and J 5 bases, leaving 22 bases between the germline ends. The CDR3 sequence is 17 residues long.

This clonotype has only a few counts. This chain links TRBV7-8 with TRBJ2-1; 9 bases agree with TRBD1. Germline V gives CDR1 SGHVS, CDR2 FQNEAQ. The CDR3 contains 14 residues. The V and J ends lost 5 bases and 9 bases, in that order; junction bases with no gene match: 8. CDR3 loop: CASSRFGTGTEQFF. CDR3 coding DNA: TGTGCCAGCAGCCGCTTTGGGACAGGGACTGAGCAGTTCTTC.

The CDR3 protein is CASRPPGSSGANVLTF. The CDR3 DNA follows: TGTGCCAGCAGACCCCCAGGGAGCTCTGGGGCCAACGTCCTGACTTTC. J is TRBJ2-6 and V is TRBV6-1; D tentatively reads TRBD1 or TRBD2 (5 bases each). Germline V lookup: CDR1 MNHNS, CDR2 SASEGT. The V end lost 6 bases, the J end lost 0 bases, and 12 bases lay between the germline ends. The CDR3 contains 16 residues.

A few counts support this clonotype. The genes are TRBV4-2 and TRBJ2-3; D may be TRBD1 (5 bases). The germline CDR1 and CDR2 sequences are LGHNA and YNFKEQ. This CDR3 has 17 amino acids. V lost 1 base to trimming and J lost 3 bases, with 17 bases between them. CDR3 DNA: TGTGCCAGCAGCCAAGTTATTGGGGTAGGGGTAACAGATACGCAGTATTTT. Translation gives CASSQVIGVGVTDTQYF.

Notes on this clonotype: At one end the junction does not follow the germline gene, possibly because of a read error. The J gene is TRBJ2-5, the V gene TRBV12-3 or TRBV12-4; 8 bases are a match to TRBD2. The CDR3 is made up of 17 amino acids. CDR3 protein: CASSLASGGARRETPSF. The CDR3, as DNA: TGTGCCAGCAGTTTGGCATCCGGGGGGGCGAGAAGAGAGACCCCGTCCTTC.

This clonotype occurred many times. This chain uses TRBV7-9 with TRBJ2-5, with 12 bases matching TRBD2. The CDR3 has 18 amino acids. Germline CDR1 SEHNR, CDR2 FQNEAQ (reference sequence). V was clipped by 5 bases and J by 4 bases; unmatched bases: 14. The CDR3 region has the DNA TGTGCCAGCAGCGAAGCTGGACTAGCGGGATTTATTGGAGAGACCCAGTACTTC. Amino acid sequence: CASSEAGLAGFIGETQYF. The full variable domain, rest sourced from reference TRBV7-9 and TRBJ2-5, is DTGVSQNPRHKITKRGQNVTFRCDPISEHNRLYWYRQTLGQGPEFLTYFQNEAQLEKSRLLSDRFSAERPKGSFSTLEIQRTEQGDSAMYLCASSEAGLAGFIGETQYFGPGTRLLVL.

This clonotype appeared many times. The chain joins TRBV7-6 to TRBJ2-1; 11 bases are shared with TRBD2. J was trimmed by 6 bases and V by 5 bases; bases with no gene match: 9. Germline assignment: CDR1 SGHVS and CDR2 FNYEAQ. The CDR3 is 16 residues long. The CDR3 reads CASSTSSGGTLNEQFF. As DNA, the CDR3 is TGTGCCAGCAGCACCTCTAGCGGGGGGACTCTCAATGAGCAGTTCTTC. The full variable domain, its missing parts supplied by reference TRBV7-6 and TRBJ2-1, is GAGVSQSPRYKVTKRGQDVALRCDPISGHVSLYWYRQALGQGPEFLTYFNYEAQQDKSGLPNDRFSAERPEGSISTLTIQRTEQRDSAMYRCASSTSSGGTLNEQFFGPGTRLTVL.

The CDR3 loop reads CASSSTGKSSYEQYF. Here the CDR3 DNA reads TGTGCCAGCAGTAGCACGGGGAAAAGCTCCTACGAGCAGTACTTC. The chain is built from TRBV12-3 or TRBV12-4 and TRBJ2-7; possible D gene TRBD2, 5 bases. V dropped 5 bases and J dropped 0 bases, with 14 bases sitting between them. This CDR3 region has 15 residues.

This chain links TRBV28 with TRBJ2-2; D might be TRBD1 or TRBD2, each matching 6 bases. The germline V and J ends were trimmed by 11 bases and 5 bases, with 21 bases remaining between them. CDR1 MDHEN and CDR2 SYDVKM come from the germline V gene. There are 15 residues in the CDR3. The CDR3 is CAGNKGGTGTGELFF. Written as DNA, the CDR3 is TGTGCCGGAAACAAGGGGGGCACGGGTACCGGGGAGCTGTTTTTT.

This clonotype showed up just once. As the CDR3 is not closed by the conserved phenylalanine or tryptophan, this likely results from a read error. The genes are TRBV29-1 and TRBJ2-1; 7 bases map to TRBD2. V gave up 7 bases and J gave up 8 bases; unmatched junction bases: 14. The germline gives CDR1 SQVTM, CDR2 ANQGSEA. This CDR3 spans 14 amino acids. The CDR3 here is CSDLRGDRYDEQFL. CDR3 nucleotides: TGCAGCGATCTACGGGGGGACCGGTACGATGAGCAGTTCTTA.

The chain recombines TRBV9 with TRBJ1-2; tentative D call: TRBD1 (5 bases). CDR3 length equals 16 residues. The germline CDR1 and CDR2 sequences are SGDLS and YYNGEE. Trimming took 2 bases from V and 5 from J, leaving 19 bases between them. Here the CDR3 reads CASSVQGTGLAYGYTF. CDR3 sequence (DNA): TGTGCCAGCAGCGTCCAGGGTACAGGTTTGGCGTATGGCTACACCTTC. Supplemented by reference TRBV9 and TRBJ1-2, the full variable domain reads DSGVTQTPKHLITATGQRVTLRCSPRSGDLSVYWYQQSLDQGLQFLIQYYNGEERAKGNILERFSAQQFPDLHSELNLSSLELGDSALYFCASSVQGTGLAYGYTFGSGTRLTVV.

The chain carries TRBV19 and TRBJ1-1; D call uncertain. V was cut by 4 bases and J by 0 bases, with 9 bases left in between. This CDR3 spans 14 amino acids. The germline V gene encodes CDR1 LNHDA and CDR2 SQIVND (reference sequence). Written as DNA, the CDR3 is TGTGCCAGTAGTAACGTGGGTCTGAACACTGAAGCTTTCTTT. Protein product: CASSNVGLNTEAFF.

The genes are TRBV2 and TRBJ2-3; D unresolved. The V and J ends lost 6 bases and 4 bases respectively, with 11 bases between them. Germline V gives CDR1 SNHLY, CDR2 FYNNEI. The CDR3 runs to 13 residues. DNA for the CDR3: TGTGCCAGCAGGCCGGACGGGCCAGATACGCAGTATTTT. Encoded protein: CASRPDGPDTQYF.

This clonotype was counted between two and nine times. V gene TRBV7-2 combines with J gene TRBJ1-1; D is undetermined. V was cut by 4 bases and J by 6 bases, with 12 bases left in between. Germline CDR1 reads SGHTA; CDR2 reads FQGNSA. There are 13 residues in the CDR3. CDR3 region: CASSYRVLAEAFF. In DNA form, the CDR3 reads TGTGCCAGCAGCTATCGGGTGTTAGCTGAAGCTTTCTTT.

This clonotype was counted a few times. The chain couples TRBV12-3 or TRBV12-4 to TRBJ1-2; the D is unclear. There are 14 residues in the CDR3. Trimming cost V 3 bases and J 2 bases, with 10 bases left between them. CDR3 residues: CASSFSTENYGYTF. For the CDR3, the DNA is TGTGCCAGCAGTTTTTCAACCGAGAACTATGGCTACACCTTC.

This clonotype was picked up one time. This sequence joins TRBV6-4 and TRBJ1-1; 7 bases fit TRBD1. The CDR3 totals 15 residues. V shed 0 bases, J shed 5 bases, and the junction held 6 bases outside the gene matches. Looked up from germline, CDR1 is MRHNA and CDR2 is SNTAGT. The CDR3 protein is CASSDSAGGRTEAFF. The CDR3 coding sequence is TGTGCCAGCAGTGACTCTGCAGGGGGGAGGACTGAAGCTTTCTTT.

As to this clonotype: A read error may produce the germline difference seen at one junction end. The J gene is TRBJ2-7, the V gene TRBV27, with D perhaps TRBD2 (6 bases). This CDR3 spans 15 amino acids. In germline, CDR1 is MNHEY, CDR2 SMNVEV (reference sequence). CDR3 protein: CARSLTAGTSYEQYF. CDR3 nucleotides: TGTGCCCGCAGTCTCACTGCGGGGACGTCCTACGAGCAGTACTTC.

This clonotype was counted between two and nine times. V usage is TRBV25-1 and J usage is TRBJ1-1; D might be TRBD1 (5 bases). Deletions cut 7 bases from V and 1 base from J, with 16 bases between. This CDR3 has 15 residues. The germline V gene encodes CDR1 MGHDK and CDR2 SYGVNS. CDR3 DNA: TGTGCCAGCACCGGGGGGTTGGGTTGGAACACTGAAGCTTTCTTT. This sequence encodes CASTGGLGWNTEAFF.

This clonotype was observed at least ten times. The chain is built from TRBV5-4 and TRBJ2-1; D is unresolved. The germline V gene has CDR1 SGHNT and CDR2 YYREEE (reference sequence). This CDR3 is built from 14 residues. Trimming shortened V by 4 bases and J by 9 bases, and 17 bases separated the two germline ends. The CDR3 is CASSLFSTTGEQFF. In DNA form, the CDR3 reads TGTGCCAGCAGCCTCTTCTCTACCACTGGTGAGCAGTTCTTC.

This clonotype came up many times. The V gene is TRBV12-3 or TRBV12-4, the J gene TRBJ2-2, with 10 bases fitting TRBD2. This CDR3 has 15 amino acids. The trim removed 6 bases at V and 4 bases at J, leaving 5 bases unmatched. The CDR3 DNA sequence: TGTGCCAGCAGAGCGGGAGGGCCGGTCACCGGGGAGCTGTTTTTT. It specifies CASRAGGPVTGELFF.

This clonotype appeared a single time. The chain links TRBV4-1 to TRBJ1-2; 9 bases align to TRBD1. V shed 4 bases and J 5 bases; nucleotides not matched to a gene: 8. The CDR3 runs to 15 residues. Germline CDR1 reads MGHRA; CDR2 reads YSYEKL. CDR3 DNA: TGCGCCAGCAGCCTCGAACGGACAGGGGCTTATGGCTACACCTTC. It codes for CASSLERTGAYGYTF.

The DNA of the CDR3 is TGTGCCAGCAGCTTAACGTCCAGGGAACTCTCTGGTTACACCTTC. Its translation: CASSLTSRELSGYTF. J is TRBJ1-2 and V is TRBV7-3; the D gene is possibly TRBD1 (5 bases). From germline, CDR1 is SGHTA and CDR2 FQGTGA. The CDR3 loop spans 15 amino acids. V dropped 0 bases and J dropped 11 bases, with 19 bases sitting between them. The full variable domain, in which reference TRBV7-3 and TRBJ1-2 provide the parts outside the CDR3, is GAGVSQTPSNKVTEKGKYVELRCDPISGHTALYWYRQSLGQGPEFLIYFQGTGAADDSGLPNDRFFAVRPEGSVSTLKIQRTERGDSAVYLCASSLTSRELSGYTFGSGTRLTVV.

V and J are TRBV7-9 and TRBJ1-6; D call uncertain. This CDR3 contains 15 residues. The germline V and J ends were trimmed by 5 bases and 9 bases, with 17 bases remaining between them. Germline assignment: CDR1 SEHNR and CDR2 FQNEAQ (reference sequence). CDR3 bases: TGTGCCAGCAGCCCCTGGACCCCTACCAGTTCACCCCTCCACTTT. Its translation: CASSPWTPTSSPLHF.

This clonotype was seen many times. The V gene is TRBV28, the J gene TRBJ2-1; 10 nucleotides align to TRBD2. CDR3 size: 15 residues. Germline CDR1 MDHEN, CDR2 SYDVKM. V lost 6 bases to trimming and J lost 6 bases; unmatched junction nucleotides: 8. The CDR3 is CASRLLAGSINEQFF. CDR3 coding DNA: TGTGCCAGCAGATTACTAGCGGGAAGTATCAATGAGCAGTTCTTC.

There are a few counts of this clonotype. The rearrangement links TRBV14 to TRBJ2-5, with TRBD2 matching over 7 bases. Germline trimming cut 2 bases from V and 3 bases from J; bases unmatched to any gene: 9. The CDR3 length is 16 residues. The germline gives CDR1 SGHDN, CDR2 FVKESK. The CDR3 sequence is CASSQRYGRTEETQYF. CDR3 coding DNA: TGTGCCAGCAGCCAACGTTACGGGAGGACTGAAGAGACCCAGTACTTC.

The chain combines TRBV20-1 with TRBJ2-3, with 10 positions matching TRBD2. The J segment lost 6 bases and the V segment lost 6 bases, leaving 9 bases of the junction unmatched. The germline CDR1 and CDR2 sequences are DFQATT and SNEGSKA (reference sequence). CDR3 size: 14 residues. DNA for the CDR3: TGCAGTGCCCGGAAGAGCGGGAGGGCCGATACGCAGTATTTT. Translated, it gives CSARKSGRADTQYF.